The clone carrying this T cell receptor beta chain was counted ten times or more. The antigen is not known. The CD8+CD4-CCR7+CD45RA+ phenotype defined the sorted naive CD8 T cells. These data come from a study of molecular identifiers for immune sequencing clone quantification. This CDR3 has 14 amino acids. Trimming left V 4 bases short and J 0 bases short, with 8 bases between. Regarding the study as a whole: Clonotypes surpassing 20 RNA copies contained over 98% of effector molecules, versus under 1% in naive cells.

Bulk TCR libraries were made with methods that had been previously described and with listed TCR primers. One entry per CDR3 protein, called by TCRdb with MiXCR from the PCR reads. The sample lists around 460,000 distinct CDR3 sequences, approximately 25% seen once, with around 0.76% in the top ten. This chain uses TRBV12-3 or TRBV12-4 with TRBJ2-3; the D is unclear. Material: naive CD8+ T cells from blood, with Jurkat cell RNA spiked in. The subset is: FACS-sorted CD8+CD4-CCR7+CD45RA+ naive T cells. This clonotype was obtained from a human donor in good health. Some libraries in this study had Jurkat cell RNA spiked in. The CDR3: CASSWSTSTDTQYF. The CDR3 DNA is TGTGCCAGCAGTTGGAGTACTAGCACAGATACGCAGTATTTT.